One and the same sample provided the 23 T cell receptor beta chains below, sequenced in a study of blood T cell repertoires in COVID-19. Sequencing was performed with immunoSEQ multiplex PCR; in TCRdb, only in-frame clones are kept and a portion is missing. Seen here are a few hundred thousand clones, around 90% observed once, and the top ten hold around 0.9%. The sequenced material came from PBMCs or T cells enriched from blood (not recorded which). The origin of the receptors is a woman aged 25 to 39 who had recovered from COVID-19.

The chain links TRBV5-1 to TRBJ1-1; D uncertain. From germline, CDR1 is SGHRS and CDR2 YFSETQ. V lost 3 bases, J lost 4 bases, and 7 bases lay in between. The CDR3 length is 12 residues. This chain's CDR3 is CASSSRGTEAFF. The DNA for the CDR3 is TGCGCCAGCAGCTCCCGGGGCACTGAAGCTTTCTTT.

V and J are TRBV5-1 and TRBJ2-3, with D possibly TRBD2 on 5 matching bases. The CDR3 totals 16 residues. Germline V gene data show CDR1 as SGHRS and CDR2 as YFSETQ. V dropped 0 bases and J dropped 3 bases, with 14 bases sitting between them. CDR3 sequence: CASSLAGIPGTDTQYF. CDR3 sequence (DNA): TGCGCCAGCAGCTTGGCTGGGATCCCGGGGACAGATACGCAGTATTTT. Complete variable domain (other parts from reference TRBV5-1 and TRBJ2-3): KAGVTQTPRYLIKTRGQQVTLSCSPISGHRSVSWYQQTPGQGLQFLFEYFSETQRNKGNFPGRFSGRQFSNSRSEMNVSTLELGDSALYLCASSLAGIPGTDTQYFGPGTRLTVL.

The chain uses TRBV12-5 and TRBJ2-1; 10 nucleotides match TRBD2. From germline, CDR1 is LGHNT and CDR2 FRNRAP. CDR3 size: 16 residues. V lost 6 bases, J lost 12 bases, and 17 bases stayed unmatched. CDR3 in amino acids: CASGGGSSGSSPRQFF. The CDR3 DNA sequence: TGTGCTAGTGGGGGGGGATCTAGCGGGAGTTCCCCCCGGCAGTTCTTC.

In DNA form, the CDR3 reads TGCGCCAGCAGCTTCTTACCTAGCGGGAGCGAAGGAAATGAGCAGTTCTTC. Its protein product is CASSFLPSGSEGNEQFF. V and J are TRBV5-1 and TRBJ2-1; the match to TRBD2 covers 10 bases. CDR1 SGHRS and CDR2 YFSETQ come from the germline V gene. CDR3 length equals 17 residues. V shed 2 bases, J shed 7 bases, and the junction held 12 bases outside the gene matches.

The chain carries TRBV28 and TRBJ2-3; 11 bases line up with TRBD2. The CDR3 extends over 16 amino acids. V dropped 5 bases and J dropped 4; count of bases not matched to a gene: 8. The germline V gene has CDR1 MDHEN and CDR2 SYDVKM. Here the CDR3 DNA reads TGTGCCAGCAGTCTATTACTAGCGGGAGAGGCAGATACGCAGTATTTT. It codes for CASSLLLAGEADTQYF.

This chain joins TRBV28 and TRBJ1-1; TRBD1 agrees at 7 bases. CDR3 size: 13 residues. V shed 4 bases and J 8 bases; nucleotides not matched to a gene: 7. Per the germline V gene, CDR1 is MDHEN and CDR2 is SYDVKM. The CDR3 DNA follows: TGTGCCAGCAGTTCGGGACAGAGCCTAGAAGCTTTCTTT. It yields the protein CASSSGQSLEAFF.

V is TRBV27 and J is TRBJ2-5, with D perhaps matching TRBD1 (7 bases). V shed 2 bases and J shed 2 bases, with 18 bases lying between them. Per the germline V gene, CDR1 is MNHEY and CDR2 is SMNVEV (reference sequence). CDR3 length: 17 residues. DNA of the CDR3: TGTGCCAGCAGTTTAACCCTTCCGACAGGGAGGCAAGAGACCCAGTACTTC. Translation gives CASSLTLPTGRQETQYF.

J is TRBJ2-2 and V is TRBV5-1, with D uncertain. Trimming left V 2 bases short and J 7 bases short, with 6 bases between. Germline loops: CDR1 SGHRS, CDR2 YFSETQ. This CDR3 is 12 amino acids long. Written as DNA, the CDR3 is TGCGCCAGCAGCTTATACAGCGGGGAGCTGTTTTTT. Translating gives CASSLYSGELFF.

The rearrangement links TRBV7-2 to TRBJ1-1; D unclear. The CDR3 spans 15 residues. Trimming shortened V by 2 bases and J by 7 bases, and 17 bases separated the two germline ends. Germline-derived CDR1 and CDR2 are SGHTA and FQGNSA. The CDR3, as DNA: TGTGCCAGCAGCTTACTTCTTGCGGGTGATAGTGAAGCTTTCTTT. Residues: CASSLLLAGDSEAFF.

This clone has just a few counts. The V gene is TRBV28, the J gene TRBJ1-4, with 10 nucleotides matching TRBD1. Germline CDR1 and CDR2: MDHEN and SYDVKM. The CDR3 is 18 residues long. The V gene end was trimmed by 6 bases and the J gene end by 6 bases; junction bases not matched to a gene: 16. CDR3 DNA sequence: TGTGCCAGCAGCTACCTGATCCCGGGACAGGGGTATGATGAAAAACTGTTTTTT. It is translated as CASSYLIPGQGYDEKLFF.

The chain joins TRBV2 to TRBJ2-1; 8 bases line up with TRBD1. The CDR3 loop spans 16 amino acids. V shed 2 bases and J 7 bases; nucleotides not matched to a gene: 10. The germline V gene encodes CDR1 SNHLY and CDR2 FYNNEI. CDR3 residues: CASSEYWGQALNEQFF. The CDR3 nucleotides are TGTGCCAGCAGTGAATATTGGGGACAGGCTCTAAATGAGCAGTTCTTC.

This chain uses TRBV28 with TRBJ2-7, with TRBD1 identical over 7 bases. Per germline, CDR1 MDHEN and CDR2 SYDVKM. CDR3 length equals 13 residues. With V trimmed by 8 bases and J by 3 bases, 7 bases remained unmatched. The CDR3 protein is CASQIRDSYEQYF. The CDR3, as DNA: TGTGCCAGCCAGATCCGGGACAGCTACGAGCAGTACTTC.

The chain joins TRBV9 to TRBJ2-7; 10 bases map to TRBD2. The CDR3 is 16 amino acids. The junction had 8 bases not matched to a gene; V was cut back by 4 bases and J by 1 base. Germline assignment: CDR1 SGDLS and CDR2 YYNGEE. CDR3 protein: CASSPRVAGGSYEQYF. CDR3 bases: TGTGCCAGCAGCCCCCGAGTAGCGGGAGGATCCTACGAGCAGTACTTC.

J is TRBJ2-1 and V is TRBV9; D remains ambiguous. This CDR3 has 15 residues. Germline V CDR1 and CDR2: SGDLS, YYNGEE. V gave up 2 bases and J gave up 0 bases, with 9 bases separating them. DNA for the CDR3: TGTGCCAGCAGCGTCAATTTGGCCTCCTACAATGAGCAGTTCTTC. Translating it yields CASSVNLASYNEQFF. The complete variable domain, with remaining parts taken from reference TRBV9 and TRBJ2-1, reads DSGVTQTPKHLITATGQRVTLRCSPRSGDLSVYWYQQSLDQGLQFLIQYYNGEERAKGNILERFSAQQFPDLHSELNLSSLELGDSALYFCASSVNLASYNEQFFGPGTRLTVL.

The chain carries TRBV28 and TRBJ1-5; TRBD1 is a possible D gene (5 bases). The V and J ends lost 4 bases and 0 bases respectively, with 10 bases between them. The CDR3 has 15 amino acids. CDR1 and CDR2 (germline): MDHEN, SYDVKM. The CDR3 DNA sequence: TGTGCCAGCAGTTCCGAAGGGGTTAGCAATCAGCCCCAGCATTTT. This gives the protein CASSSEGVSNQPQHF.

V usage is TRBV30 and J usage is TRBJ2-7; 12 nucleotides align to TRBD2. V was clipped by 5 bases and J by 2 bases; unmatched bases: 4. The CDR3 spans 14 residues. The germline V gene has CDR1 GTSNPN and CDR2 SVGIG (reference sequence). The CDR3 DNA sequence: TGTGCCTGGGACCTAGCGGGGGGGCCCTACGAGCAGTACTTC. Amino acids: CAWDLAGGPYEQYF.

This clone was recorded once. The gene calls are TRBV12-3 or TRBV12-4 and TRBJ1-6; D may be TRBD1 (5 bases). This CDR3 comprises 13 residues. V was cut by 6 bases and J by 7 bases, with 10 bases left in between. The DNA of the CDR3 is TGTGCCAGCAGGACCCAGGGAAATTCACCCCTCCACTTT. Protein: CASRTQGNSPLHF.

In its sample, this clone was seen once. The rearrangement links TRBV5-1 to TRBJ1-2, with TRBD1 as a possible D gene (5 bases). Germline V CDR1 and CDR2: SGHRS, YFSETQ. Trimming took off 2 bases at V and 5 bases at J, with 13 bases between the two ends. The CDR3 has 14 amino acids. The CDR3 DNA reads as TGCGCCAGCAGCTTCGGGACTGGATCTTATGGCTACACCTTC. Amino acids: CASSFGTGSYGYTF.

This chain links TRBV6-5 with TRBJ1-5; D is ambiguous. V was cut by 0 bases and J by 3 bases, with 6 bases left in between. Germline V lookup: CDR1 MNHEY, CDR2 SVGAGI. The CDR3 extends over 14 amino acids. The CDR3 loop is CASSYSPYNQPQHF. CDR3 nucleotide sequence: TGTGCCAGCAGTTACTCCCCCTACAATCAGCCCCAGCATTTT.

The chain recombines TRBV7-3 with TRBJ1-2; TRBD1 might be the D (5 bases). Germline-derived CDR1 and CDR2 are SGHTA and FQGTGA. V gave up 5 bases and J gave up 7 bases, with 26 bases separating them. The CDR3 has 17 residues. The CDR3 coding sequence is TGTGCCAGCAGCCCACTTCCGGGGGAGGACGCCCGCATTGGCTACACCTTC. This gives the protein CASSPLPGEDARIGYTF. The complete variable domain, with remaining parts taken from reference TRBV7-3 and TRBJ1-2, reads GAGVSQTPSNKVTEKGKYVELRCDPISGHTALYWYRQSLGQGPEFLIYFQGTGAADDSGLPNDRFFAVRPEGSVSTLKIQRTERGDSAVYLCASSPLPGEDARIGYTFGSGTRLTVV.

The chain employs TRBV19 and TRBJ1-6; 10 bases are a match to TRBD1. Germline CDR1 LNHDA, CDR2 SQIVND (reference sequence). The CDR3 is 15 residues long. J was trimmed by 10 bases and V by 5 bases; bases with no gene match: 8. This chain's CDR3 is CASSPKTGGNSPLHF. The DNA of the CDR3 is TGTGCCAGTAGTCCCAAGACAGGGGGCAACTCACCCCTCCACTTT. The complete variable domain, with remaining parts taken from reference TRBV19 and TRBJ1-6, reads DGGITQSPKYLFRKEGQNVTLSCEQNLNHDAMYWYRQDPGQGLRLIYYSQIVNDFQKGDIAEGYSVSREKKESFPLTVTSAQKNPTAFYLCASSPKTGGNSPLHFGNGTRLTVT.

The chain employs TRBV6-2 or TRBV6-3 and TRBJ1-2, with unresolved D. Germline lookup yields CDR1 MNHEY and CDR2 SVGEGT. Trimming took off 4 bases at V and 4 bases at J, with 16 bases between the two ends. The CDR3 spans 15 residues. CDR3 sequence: CASSFRLGFGYGYTF. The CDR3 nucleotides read TGTGCCAGCAGTTTCCGTCTGGGCTTCGGCTATGGCTACACCTTC.

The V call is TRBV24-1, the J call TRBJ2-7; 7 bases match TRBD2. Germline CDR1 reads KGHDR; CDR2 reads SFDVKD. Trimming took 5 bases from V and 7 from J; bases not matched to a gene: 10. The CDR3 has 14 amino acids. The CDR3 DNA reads TGTGCCACCAGTGCGGGGGGAGAGGGTTGGGAGCAGTACTTC. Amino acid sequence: CATSAGGEGWEQYF.